This T cell receptor beta chain was obtained from a study of beta chain features in type 1 diabetes listed by TCRdb under 2018. For the study in its entirety: Patients and healthy donors did not differ in mean age, gender distribution, total cell number or subset yield. The study compared the TCRB repertoires of sorted circulating CD4+ T cell subsets in recently diagnosed type 1 diabetes patients with those in matched healthy donors. Regulatory and stem cell-like memory subsets were obtained from only 8 patients and about eight healthy donors, while naive and central memory subsets were obtained from all 28 donors. A total of around 110,000,000 sorted cells were examined across all samples, and a strong correlation was observed between cell number per subset and RNA yield.

What the work shows at the level of the full study, not this receptor alone: Because the HLA sub-analyses included only small numbers of individuals, any influence of HLA type on TCRB rearrangement was left unresolved. Naive, central memory and regulatory TCRB repertoires appeared to be more similar among patients than among healthy donors. In all four CD4+ subsets, TCRB CDR3 length was moderately but significantly shorter in type 1 diabetes patients. Patients with type 1 diabetes made fewer insertions and deleted more nucleotides at VDJ recombination sites, implying thymic rearrangement abnormalities. Sequencing cDNA rather than genomic DNA could over-represent highly expressing activated cells, although activation and CD3 levels did not differ between groups. PCR may preferentially amplify shorter templates, but because patient and control samples were amplified and corrected together, any resulting skew would affect both groups equally.

This clone was counted only a few times. The target of this receptor is not known. No much larger clone exists at a distance of one base, and base qualities are not known. Other DNA sequences in this specimen translate into the identical CDR3. The cysteine opens and the phenylalanine closes a CDR3 of 14 amino acids. CDR3 DNA only is kept here, 42 bases in frame from base 1. The germline V gene yields SGHRS for CDR1 and YFSETQ for CDR2. Trimming accounts for 3 bases at V and 1 base at J, while the number of junction bases matched to no gene is 3. The High Capacity cDNA Reverse Transcription Kit was used to reverse transcribe all of the isolated RNA, meaning that expressed TCRB transcripts were what got sequenced. Deep immunoSEQ sequencing was performed on naive, central memory and regulatory T cell samples, with an average of about 4 million total reads per sample. Sorted cells were lysed in RLT buffer, and RNA was extracted using DNase-treated RNeasy Micro or Mini kits according to cell number. To prevent cross-contamination, every cell subset was processed on its own, while patient and healthy donor samples were processed together. TCRB sequences were amplified from cDNA with the immunoSEQ multiplex PCR, producing 87-bp fragments spanning the CDR3 region. The amplicons were sequenced using the Illumina HiSeq platform. Regarding the original processing steps: PCR bias was computationally corrected using synthetic template baselines, reads within Hamming distance 2 were collapsed, and singletons that could not be merged were discarded. Reads were aligned against IMGT so that V, D and J genes, CDR3 length and insertions or deletions at six rearrangement sites could be assigned. Within each subset, clonotype counts were normalized to the number of sorted cells before true diversity and Gini coefficients were calculated with the tcR R package. The overlap coefficient, calculated on TCRB nucleotide sequences, was used to quantify repertoire sharing. As a proxy for the pre-selection repertoire, out-of-frame TCRB sequences from naive cells were analyzed. Here the immuneACCESS table is served through TCRdb, limited to in-frame sequences with V and J called. Missing clones are a known gap in these copies; in checked studies unresolved V genes cover under half, and the rest lacks a known reason. Clone size and the V and J calls come from that table; the DNA yielded D and trimming. This sample is represented by some 700,000 clones; 10% to 15% of them were singletons. The top ten hold 0.022% of the sample.

Each donor gave one peripheral blood draw, roughly 120 mL on average, collected into heparinised tubes. Using a panel that included CD45RO, CCR7, CD25, CD127, CD95 and CD27, naive, central memory, regulatory and stem cell-like memory CD4+ T cells were sorted on a BD FACSAria II. All sorted populations exceeded 95% purity. PBMCs were isolated right away by Lymphoprep density gradient centrifugation and were stained directly, without culture. So that batch effects would be minimized, each experiment stained and sorted samples in pairs, pairing one healthy donor with one patient. The receptor comes from a man aged 18 to 29 with type 1 diabetes. Recombination linked TRBV5-1 to TRBJ1-1; 7 middle bases align to TRBD1. The specimen was naive CD4+ T cells from blood. The label giving this sample's cell subset or site can be read as: true naive CD4+ T cells. The DNA sequence is given as TGCGCCAGCAGCTCCCAGGGGGGGAACACTGAAGCTTTCTTT. It specifies CASSSQGGNTEAFF.